The rows below give T cell receptor beta chains drawn from one sample of a study of CD8+ T cells in alopecia areata. Assay used: immunoSEQ multiplex PCR; TCRdb lists only in-frame clones, some missing. The data contain about 70,000 clones, about half of them singletons. The sequencing here drew on CD8+ T cells sorted from blood, taken at week 0. The receptors shown here come from a human donor with alopecia areata. CDR3s include the opening cysteine and the closing phenylalanine or tryptophan. A D gene is named only where the DNA matches it firmly. Clone size, where shown, is once, few, many, or a class for clones that have expanded.

>once|NA|TRBJ1-2|TRBV11-2
TGTGCCAGCAGCTTAGTTCAGGACTATGGCTACACCTTC
CASSLVQDYGYTF
>few|TRBD2|TRBJ2-1|TRBV9
TGTGCCAGCTCCCCTTATAGCGGGGGGGACAATGAGCAGTTCTTC
CASSPYSGGDNEQFF
>NA|NA|TRBJ2-5|TRBV4-1
TGCGCCAGCAGCCAAGCTGGACAGCAAGAGACCCAGTACTTC
CASSQAGQQETQYF
>few|NA|TRBJ1-2|TRBV28
TGTGCCAGCAGTTTTGCCGGGTCTGACAACTATGGCTACACCTTC
CASSFAGSDNYGYTF
>NA|NA|TRBJ2-1|TRBV11-2
TGTGCCAGCAGCTTCGGTCTACACAATGAGCAGTTCTTC
CASSFGLHNEQFF
>NA|NA|TRBJ2-3|TRBV7-2
TGTGCCAGCAGCTTAGCGAGGTCTGATACGCAGTATTTT
CASSLARSDTQYF
>once|TRBD1|TRBJ1-1|TRBV5-1
TGCGCCAGCAGCCAGGGACAGGCCGGCACTGAAGCTTTCTTT
CASSQGQAGTEAFF
>NA|NA|TRBJ1-2|TRBV6-5
TGTGCCAGCAGACGAGACCGGGGGGAAGGTGGCTACACCTTC
CASRRDRGEGGYTF
>NA|TRBD1|TRBJ2-1|TRBV9
TGTGCCAGCAGCGAGGACAGGGGGCGGTATGAGCAGTTCTTC
CASSEDRGRYEQFF
>NA|TRBD2|TRBJ2-1|TRBV11-1
TGTGCCAGCAGCTTACCGGGACTAGCGGGAGACGGTGAGCAGTTCTTC
CASSLPGLAGDGEQFF
>NA|NA|TRBJ1-1|TRBV4-1
TGCGCCAGCAGCCAAGTGACTCTCGCAGGTATGCACACTGAAGCTTTCTTT
CASSQVTLAGMHTEAFF
>few|TRBD2|TRBJ2-1|TRBV5-1
TGCGCCAGCAGCGTGACTAGCGGGGAAGTAAATGAGCAGTTCTTC
CASSVTSGEVNEQFF
>once|NA|TRBJ2-5|TRBV7-2
TGTGCCAGCAGCGTGAAGGGTGGGGCCGAGCGGACCCAGTACTTC
CASSVKGGAERTQYF
>NA|NA|TRBJ2-2|TRBV28
TGTGCCAGCAGAACCCGCGGGGCCGGGGAGCTGTTTTTT
CASRTRGAGELFF
>once|NA|TRBJ2-7|TRBV29-1
TGCAGCGTTGTTGGCGGCGCGGGGCTAGGAGGGCAGTACTTC
CSVVGGAGLGGQYF
>NA|NA|TRBJ1-1|TRBV7-3
TGTGCCAGCAGCTTATTTGGCCCGAACACTGAAGCTTTCTTT
CASSLFGPNTEAFF
>NA|TRBD2|TRBJ2-1|TRBV5-1
TGCGCCAGCAGCTCCGGGACTAGCGGGAGCGATGAGCAGTTCTTC
CASSSGTSGSDEQFF
>NA|TRBD1|TRBJ1-2|TRBV4-3
TGCGCCAGCAGCCAAGCCCTAGGACAGGGGGCCGAGAGATATGGCTACACCTTC
CASSQALGQGAERYGYTF
>NA|TRBD2|TRBJ2-7|TRBV30
TGTGCCTGGAGCGATGGTCTAGCGGGACCCTACGAGCAGTACTTC
CAWSDGLAGPYEQYF
>NA|TRBD1|TRBJ1-1|TRBV4-1
TGCGCCAGCAGCCACCGATTGGCAGGGGGGAACACTGAAGCTTTCTTT
CASSHRLAGGNTEAFF
>NA|TRBD2|TRBJ2-2|TRBV7-2
TGTGCCATTCCTCAGCTAGCGGGAGGTTACGGGGAGCTGTTTTTT
CAIPQLAGGYGELFF
>NA|TRBD2|TRBJ2-1|TRBV7-9
TGTGCCAGCAGCTTAACTAGCGGGCGGGCTAATGAGCAGTTCTTC
CASSLTSGRANEQFF
>NA|TRBD2|TRBJ2-2|TRBV19
TGTGCCACCTCGGGACTAGCGGTGAACACCGGGGAGCTGTTTTTT
CATSGLAVNTGELFF
>few|NA|TRBJ2-7|TRBV29-1
TGCAGCGTTGTAGAAATCACCGGGACCCCGTACTTC
CSVVEITGTPYF
>NA|NA|TRBJ2-7|TRBV6-6
TGTGCCAGCAGTTATAACACAGGGACATTAAACTACGAGCAGTACTTC
CASSYNTGTLNYEQYF
>NA|NA|TRBJ2-4|TRBV5-4
TGTGCCAGCAGTTTGGACAAATGGGGTTTCTCCAAAAACATTCAGTACTTC
CASSLDKWGFSKNIQYF
>NA|NA|TRBJ2-7|TRBV7-9
TGTGCCAGCAGCTTAGCGCAACCGAGATACTACGAGCAGTACTTC
CASSLAQPRYYEQYF
>NA|NA|TRBJ2-1|TRBV1
TGCACCAGCAGCCAAGTTCGGGGACTCAGCAACAATGAGCAGTTCTTC
CTSSQVRGLSNNEQFF
>few|TRBD1|TRBJ2-7|TRBV29-1
TGCAGCGGGACAGGGGTTAGATTGGGTGAGCAGTACTTC
CSGTGVRLGEQYF
>NA|NA|TRBJ1-5|TRBV4-1
TGCGCCAGCAGCCAAGTGGGAGGAGAGCCCCAGCATTTT
CASSQVGGEPQHF
>NA|NA|TRBJ2-7|TRBV5-1
TGCGCCAGCAGCATAGGGGTCTCCTACGAGCAGTACTTC
CASSIGVSYEQYF
>NA|NA|TRBJ2-1|TRBV7-7
TGTGCTAGCAGCTTTTCAGCGCTGAATGAGCAGTTCTTC
CASSFSALNEQFF
>NA|NA|TRBJ2-7|TRBV27
TGTGCCAGCAGTTTAGGACTGAGGGAGATCTACGAGCAGTACTTC
CASSLGLREIYEQYF